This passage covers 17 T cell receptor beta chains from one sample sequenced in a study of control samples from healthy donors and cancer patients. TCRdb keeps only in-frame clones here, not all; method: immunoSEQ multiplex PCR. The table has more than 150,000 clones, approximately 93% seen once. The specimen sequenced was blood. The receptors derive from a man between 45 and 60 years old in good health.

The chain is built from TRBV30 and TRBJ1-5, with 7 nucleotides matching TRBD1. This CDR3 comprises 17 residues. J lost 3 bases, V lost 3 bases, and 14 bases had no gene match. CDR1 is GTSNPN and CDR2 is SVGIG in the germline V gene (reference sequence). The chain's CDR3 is CAWSQRRDRPFNQPQHF. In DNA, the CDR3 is TGTGCCTGGAGCCAAAGGCGGGACAGACCCTTCAATCAGCCCCAGCATTTT.

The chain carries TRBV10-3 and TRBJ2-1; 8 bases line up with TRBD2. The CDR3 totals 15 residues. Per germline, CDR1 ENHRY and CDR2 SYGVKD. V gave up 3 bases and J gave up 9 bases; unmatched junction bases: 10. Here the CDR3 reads CAISEGLAGGSEQFF. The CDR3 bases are TGTGCCATCAGTGAAGGGCTAGCGGGTGGGAGTGAGCAGTTCTTC.

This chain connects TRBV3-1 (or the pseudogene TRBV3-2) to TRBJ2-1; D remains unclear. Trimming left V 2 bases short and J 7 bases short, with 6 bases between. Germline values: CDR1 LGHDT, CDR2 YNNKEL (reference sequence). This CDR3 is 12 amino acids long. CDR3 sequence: CASSQFPNEQFF. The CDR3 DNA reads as TGTGCCAGCAGCCAATTTCCGAATGAGCAGTTCTTC.

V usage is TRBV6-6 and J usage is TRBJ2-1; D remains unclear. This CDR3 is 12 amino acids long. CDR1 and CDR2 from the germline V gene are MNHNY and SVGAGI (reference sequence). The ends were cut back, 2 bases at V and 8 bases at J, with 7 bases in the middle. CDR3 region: CASSYGEHEQFF. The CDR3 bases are TGTGCCAGCAGTTACGGCGAACATGAGCAGTTCTTC.

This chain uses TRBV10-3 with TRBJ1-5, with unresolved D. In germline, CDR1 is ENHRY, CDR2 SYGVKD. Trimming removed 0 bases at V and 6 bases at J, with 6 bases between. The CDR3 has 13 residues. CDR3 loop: CAISESVLQPQHF. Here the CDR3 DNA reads TGTGCCATCAGTGAGTCGGTTCTTCAGCCCCAGCATTTT.

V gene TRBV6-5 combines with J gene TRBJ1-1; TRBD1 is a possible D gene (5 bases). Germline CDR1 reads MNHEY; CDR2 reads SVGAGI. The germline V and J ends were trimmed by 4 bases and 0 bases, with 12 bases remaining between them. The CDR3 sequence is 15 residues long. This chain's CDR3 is CASSSGQYMNTEAFF. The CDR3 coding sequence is TGTGCCAGCAGTTCCGGACAATACATGAACACTGAAGCTTTCTTT.

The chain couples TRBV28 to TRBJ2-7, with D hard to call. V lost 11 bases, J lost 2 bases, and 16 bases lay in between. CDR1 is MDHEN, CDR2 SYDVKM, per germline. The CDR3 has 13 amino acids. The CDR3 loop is CAHSPVSAYEQYF. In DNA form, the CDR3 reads TGTGCCCATTCCCCGGTGTCCGCCTACGAGCAGTACTTC. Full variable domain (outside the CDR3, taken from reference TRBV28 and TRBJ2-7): DVKVTQSSRYLVKRTGEKVFLECVQDMDHENMFWYRQDPGLGLRLIYFSYDVKMKEKGDIPEGYSVSREKKERFSLILESASTNQTSMYLCAHSPVSAYEQYFGPGTRLTVT.

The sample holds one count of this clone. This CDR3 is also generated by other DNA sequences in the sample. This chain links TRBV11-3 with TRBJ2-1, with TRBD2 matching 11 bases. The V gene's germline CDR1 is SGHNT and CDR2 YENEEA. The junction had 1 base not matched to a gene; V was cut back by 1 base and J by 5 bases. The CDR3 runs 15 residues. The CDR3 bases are TGTGCCAGCAGCTTAGGACTAGCGGGAAACAATGAGCAGTTCTTC. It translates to CASSLGLAGNNEQFF.

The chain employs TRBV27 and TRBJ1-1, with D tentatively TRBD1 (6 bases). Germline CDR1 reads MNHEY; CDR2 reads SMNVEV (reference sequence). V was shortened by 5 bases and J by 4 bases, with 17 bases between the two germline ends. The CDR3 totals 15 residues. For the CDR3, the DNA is TGTGCCAGCAGTGAGAGGCAGGGGCGCGCCACTGAAGCTTTCTTT. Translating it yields CASSERQGRATEAFF.

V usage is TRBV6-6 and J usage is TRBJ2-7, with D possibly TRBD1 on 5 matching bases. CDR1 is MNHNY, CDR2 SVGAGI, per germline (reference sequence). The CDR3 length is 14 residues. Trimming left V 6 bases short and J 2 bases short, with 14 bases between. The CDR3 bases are TGTGCCAGCAGCCCCGCGGACACGGCCTACGAGCAGTACTTC. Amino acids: CASSPADTAYEQYF.

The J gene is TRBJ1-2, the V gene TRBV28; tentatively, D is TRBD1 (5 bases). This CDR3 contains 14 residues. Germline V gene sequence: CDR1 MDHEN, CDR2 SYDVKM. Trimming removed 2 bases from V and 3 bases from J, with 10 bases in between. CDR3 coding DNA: TGTGCCAGCAGTTTAAGAGGGGATCACTATGGCTACACCTTC. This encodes CASSLRGDHYGYTF.

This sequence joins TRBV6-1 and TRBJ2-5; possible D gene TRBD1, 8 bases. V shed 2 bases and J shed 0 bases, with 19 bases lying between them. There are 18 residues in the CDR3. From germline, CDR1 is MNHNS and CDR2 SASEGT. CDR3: CASSEILGTGGDQETQYF. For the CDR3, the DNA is TGTGCCAGCAGTGAAATATTGGGTACAGGGGGGGACCAAGAGACCCAGTACTTC.

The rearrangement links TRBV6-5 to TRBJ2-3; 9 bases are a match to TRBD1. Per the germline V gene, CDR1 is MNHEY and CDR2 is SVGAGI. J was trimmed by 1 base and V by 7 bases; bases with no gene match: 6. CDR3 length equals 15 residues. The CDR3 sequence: CASKDRDRGTDTQYF. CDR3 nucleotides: TGTGCCAGCAAAGACCGGGACAGGGGCACAGATACGCAGTATTTT.

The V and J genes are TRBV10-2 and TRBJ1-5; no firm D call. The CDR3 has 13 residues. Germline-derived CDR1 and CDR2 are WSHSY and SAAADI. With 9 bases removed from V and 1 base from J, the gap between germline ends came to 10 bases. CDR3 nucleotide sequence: TGCGCCAGTTCAGACATCAGCAATCAGCCCCAGCATTTT. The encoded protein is CASSDISNQPQHF.

The CDR3 region is CASSVDVGQGNSPLHF. In DNA, the CDR3 is TGCGCCAGCAGCGTTGACGTGGGACAGGGGAATTCACCCCTCCACTTT. The chain has TRBV5-1 and TRBJ1-6; 10 nucleotides line up with TRBD1. CDR1 is SGHRS and CDR2 is YFSETQ in the germline V gene. CDR3 length equals 16 residues. With V trimmed by 4 bases and J by 7 bases, 8 bases remained unmatched.

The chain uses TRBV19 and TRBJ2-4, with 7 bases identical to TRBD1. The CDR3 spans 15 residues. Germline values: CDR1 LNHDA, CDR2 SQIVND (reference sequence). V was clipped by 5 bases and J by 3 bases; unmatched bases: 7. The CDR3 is CASSAPQGDKNIQYF. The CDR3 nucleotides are TGTGCCAGTAGTGCACCCCAGGGGGACAAAAACATTCAGTACTTC.

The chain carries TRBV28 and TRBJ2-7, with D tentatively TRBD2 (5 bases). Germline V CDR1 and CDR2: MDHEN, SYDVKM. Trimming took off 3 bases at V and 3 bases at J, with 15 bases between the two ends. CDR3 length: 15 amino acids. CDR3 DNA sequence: TGTGCCAGCAGTTTGGCGCGAGGAGGAGGCTACGAGCAGTACTTC. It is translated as CASSLARGGGYEQYF.